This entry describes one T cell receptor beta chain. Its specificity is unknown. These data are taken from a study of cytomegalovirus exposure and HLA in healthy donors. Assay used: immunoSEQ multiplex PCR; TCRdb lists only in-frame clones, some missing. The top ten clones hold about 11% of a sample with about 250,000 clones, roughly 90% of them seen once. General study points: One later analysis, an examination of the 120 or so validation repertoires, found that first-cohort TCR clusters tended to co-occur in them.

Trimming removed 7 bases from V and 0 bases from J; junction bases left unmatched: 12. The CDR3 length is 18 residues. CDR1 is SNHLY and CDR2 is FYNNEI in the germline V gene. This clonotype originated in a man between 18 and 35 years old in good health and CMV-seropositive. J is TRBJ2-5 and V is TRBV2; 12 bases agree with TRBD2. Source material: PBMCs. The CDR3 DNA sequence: TGTGCCAGCAAACGGGACAGGACTAGCGGGATGTACCAAGAGACCCAGTACTTC. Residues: CASKRDRTSGMYQETQYF.